This is a list of T cell receptor beta chains from one sample in a study of blood T cells in healthy people across ages. From the 5' RACE reads, TCRdb called clonotypes with MiXCR, one entry per CDR3 protein. The profile shows about 680,000 distinct CDR3 sequences, 49% of them singletons. Material: blood. These receptors were obtained from an older woman in good health. Each CDR3 is given with its conserved first and last residue. A D gene is named only where the DNA matches it firmly. Size is omitted from some rows. Given values are once, few, many or a class for expanded clones.

v_call: TRBV7-2; j_call: TRBJ1-4; d_call: -; clone_size: -; cdr3_nt: TGTGCCAGCAGCTTAGACAGGCATGAAAAACTGTTTTTT; cdr3_aa: CASSLDRHEKLFF
v_call: TRBV2; j_call: TRBJ2-3; d_call: -; clone_size: -; cdr3_nt: TGTGCCAGCAGGGACGAAGGGGCGGATACGCAGTATTTT; cdr3_aa: CASRDEGADTQYF
v_call: TRBV9; j_call: TRBJ2-3; d_call: -; clone_size: few; cdr3_nt: TGTGCCAGCAGCCTAAGGGGGGGTGGGTTCACAGATACGCAGTATTTT; cdr3_aa: CASSLRGGGFTDTQYF
v_call: TRBV27; j_call: TRBJ1-2; d_call: -; clone_size: -; cdr3_nt: TGTGCCAGCAGTGCCGAATCCTCGACAAGTCGGAAGGGGGGCTACACCTTC; cdr3_aa: CASSAESSTSRKGGYTF
v_call: TRBV5-1; j_call: TRBJ2-7; d_call: TRBD2; clone_size: few; cdr3_nt: TGCGCCAGCTCGACTAGCGGGGGTACCTACGAGCAGTACTTC; cdr3_aa: CASSTSGGTYEQYF
v_call: TRBV18; j_call: TRBJ2-4; d_call: TRBD2; clone_size: -; cdr3_nt: TGTGCCAGCTCACCTTTACTAGCGGAAAACATTCAGTACTTC; cdr3_aa: CASSPLLAENIQYF
v_call: TRBV21-1; j_call: TRBJ2-7; d_call: -; clone_size: many; cdr3_nt: TGTGCCAGCAGCAAAGTACGTCAGGGGGCTCGCTACGAGCAGTACTTC; cdr3_aa: CASSKVRQGARYEQYF
v_call: TRBV5-1; j_call: TRBJ2-5; d_call: -; clone_size: -; cdr3_nt: TGCGCCAGCAGCAGGGCCTCGACAGCTCAAGAGACCCAGTACTTC; cdr3_aa: CASSRASTAQETQYF
v_call: TRBV20-1; j_call: TRBJ2-1; d_call: -; clone_size: -; cdr3_nt: TGCAGTGCTCCAGGTCCTAGGGACAATGAGCAGTTCTTC; cdr3_aa: CSAPGPRDNEQFF
v_call: TRBV25-1; j_call: TRBJ1-2; d_call: -; clone_size: -; cdr3_nt: TGTGCCAGCACCAAAAAGGGGGGCAACTATGGCTACACCTTC; cdr3_aa: CASTKKGGNYGYTF
v_call: TRBV5-4; j_call: TRBJ2-1; d_call: -; clone_size: -; cdr3_nt: TGTGCCAGCAGCCTGGGATGGCTCAACAATGAGCAGTTCTTC; cdr3_aa: CASSLGWLNNEQFF
v_call: TRBV28; j_call: TRBJ2-4; d_call: -; clone_size: -; cdr3_nt: TGTGCCAGCAGTGCTACCCAGGGGATCGAAGGGGTCAAAAACATTCAGTACTTC; cdr3_aa: CASSATQGIEGVKNIQYF
v_call: TRBV5-8; j_call: TRBJ2-1; d_call: TRBD2; clone_size: -; cdr3_nt: TGTGCCAGCAGAACCCTGAGCGTCGGGGGGTCGAGCTCCTACAATGAGCAGTTCTTC; cdr3_aa: CASRTLSVGGSSSYNEQFF
v_call: TRBV2; j_call: TRBJ2-7; d_call: TRBD2; clone_size: -; cdr3_nt: TGTGCCAGCAATCCGGGACTAGCACCCTACGAGCAGTACTTC; cdr3_aa: CASNPGLAPYEQYF
v_call: TRBV20-1; j_call: TRBJ2-7; d_call: TRBD1; clone_size: -; cdr3_nt: TGCAGTGCCCAGGTGGGACAGGGCCCTGAGCAGTACTTC; cdr3_aa: CSAQVGQGPEQYF
v_call: TRBV20-1; j_call: TRBJ2-4; d_call: TRBD1; clone_size: few; cdr3_nt: TGCAGTCTGGGGACAGGGGATTCCTACAATGAGCAGTACTTC; cdr3_aa: CSLGTGDSYNEQYF